This TCR beta chain was profiled in a study of siplizumab effects on memory and regulatory T cells. Unmatched junction bases numbered 11, after V lost 3 bases and J lost 3 bases. Germline V CDR1 and CDR2: SGHRS, YFSETQ. This CDR3 comprises 17 residues. The data were produced by immunoSEQ multiplex PCR, yet TCRdb's version contains in-frame clones alone and is incomplete. The table records over 50,000 clones, around 78% of them present only once. This chain joins TRBV5-1 and TRBJ2-1; 8 bases match TRBD2. The source is a human donor in good health. Material: memory CD4+ T cells sorted from blood. For the CDR3, the DNA is TGCGCCAGCAGCTCTTTCATACTAGCGGAAAGCTACAATGAGCAGTTCTTC. It yields the protein CASSSFILAESYNEQFF. Full variable domain (outside the CDR3, taken from reference TRBV5-1 and TRBJ2-1): KAGVTQTPRYLIKTRGQQVTLSCSPISGHRSVSWYQQTPGQGLQFLFEYFSETQRNKGNFPGRFSGRQFSNSRSEMNVSTLELGDSALYLCASSSFILAESYNEQFFGPGTRLTVL.